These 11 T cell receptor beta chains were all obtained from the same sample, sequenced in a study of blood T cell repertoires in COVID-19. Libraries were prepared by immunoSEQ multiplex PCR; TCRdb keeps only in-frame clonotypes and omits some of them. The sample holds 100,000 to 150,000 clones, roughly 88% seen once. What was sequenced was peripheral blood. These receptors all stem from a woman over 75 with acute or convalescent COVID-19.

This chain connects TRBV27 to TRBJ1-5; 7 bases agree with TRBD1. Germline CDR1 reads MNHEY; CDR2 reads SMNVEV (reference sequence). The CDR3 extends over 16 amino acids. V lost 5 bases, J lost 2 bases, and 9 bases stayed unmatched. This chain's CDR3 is CASSPRQGGGNQPQHF. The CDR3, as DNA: TGTGCCAGCAGTCCCCGACAGGGTGGTGGCAATCAGCCCCAGCATTTT.

The CDR3 protein is CASSQDTGAGNTIYF. The CDR3 DNA reads TGTGCCAGCAGCCAAGATACGGGGGCTGGAAACACCATATATTTT. The rearrangement links TRBV4-2 to TRBJ1-3; a weak D match, TRBD1 (5 bases). The CDR3 covers 15 residues. V was clipped by 0 bases and J by 2 bases, with 8 bases between them. Looked up from germline, CDR1 is LGHNA and CDR2 is YNFKEQ.

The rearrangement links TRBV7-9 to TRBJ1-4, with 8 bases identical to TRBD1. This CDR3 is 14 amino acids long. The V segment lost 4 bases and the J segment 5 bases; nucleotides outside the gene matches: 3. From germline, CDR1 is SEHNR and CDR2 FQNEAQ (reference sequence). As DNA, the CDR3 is TGTGCCAGCAGCTCACAGGGGGGAAATGAAAAACTGTTTTTT. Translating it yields CASSSQGGNEKLFF.

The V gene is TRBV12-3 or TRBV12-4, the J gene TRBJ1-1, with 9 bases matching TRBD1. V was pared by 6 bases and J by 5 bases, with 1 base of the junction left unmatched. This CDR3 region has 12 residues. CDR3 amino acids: CASRTGGTEAFF. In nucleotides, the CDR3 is TGTGCCAGCAGGACAGGGGGGACTGAAGCTTTCTTT.

The CDR3 region has the DNA TGTGCCAGCAGTGAAGAGCTGCAGGGTACTGAAGCTTTCTTT. Translation: CASSEELQGTEAFF. The chain recombines TRBV6-1 with TRBJ1-1, with D possibly being TRBD1 (5 bases). Trimming shortened V by 1 base and J by 5 bases, and 11 bases separated the two germline ends. Germline-derived CDR1 and CDR2 are MNHNS and SASEGT. The length of the CDR3 is 14 residues.

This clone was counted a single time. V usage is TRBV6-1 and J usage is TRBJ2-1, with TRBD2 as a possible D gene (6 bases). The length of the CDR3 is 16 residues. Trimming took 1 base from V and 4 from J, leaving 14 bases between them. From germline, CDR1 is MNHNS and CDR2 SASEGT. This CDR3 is CASSEDFPGAYNEQFF. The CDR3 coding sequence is TGTGCCAGCAGTGAAGACTTCCCGGGAGCTTACAATGAGCAGTTCTTC.

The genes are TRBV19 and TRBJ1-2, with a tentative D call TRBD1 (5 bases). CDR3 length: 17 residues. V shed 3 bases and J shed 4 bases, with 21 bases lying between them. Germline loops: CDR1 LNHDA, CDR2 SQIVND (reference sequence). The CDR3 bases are TGTGCCAGTAGTATGTGGAGCCAGGGAACCAACTTCTATGGCTACACCTTC. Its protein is CASSMWSQGTNFYGYTF.

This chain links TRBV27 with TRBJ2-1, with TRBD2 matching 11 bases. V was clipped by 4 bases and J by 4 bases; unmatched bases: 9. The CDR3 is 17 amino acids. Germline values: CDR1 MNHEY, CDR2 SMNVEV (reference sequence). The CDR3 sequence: CASSSNSGRVGYNEQFF. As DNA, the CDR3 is TGTGCCAGCAGTTCAAATAGCGGGAGGGTGGGGTACAATGAGCAGTTCTTC.

CDR3 in DNA: TGTGCCAGTAGTGCCGGGACAGGGTTCGGCGGGGAGCTGTTTTTT. Its translation is CASSAGTGFGGELFF. The chain carries TRBV19 and TRBJ2-2; 9 bases are shared with TRBD1. In germline, CDR1 is LNHDA, CDR2 SQIVND (reference sequence). Trimming cost V 5 bases and J 7 bases; bases outside gene matches: 8. This CDR3 has 15 amino acids.

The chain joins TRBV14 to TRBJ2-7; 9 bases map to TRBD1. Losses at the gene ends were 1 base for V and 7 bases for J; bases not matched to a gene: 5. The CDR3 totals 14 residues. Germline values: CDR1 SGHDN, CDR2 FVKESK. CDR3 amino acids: CASSQVNRGREQYF. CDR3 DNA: TGTGCCAGCAGCCAAGTAAACAGGGGGCGAGAGCAGTACTTC.

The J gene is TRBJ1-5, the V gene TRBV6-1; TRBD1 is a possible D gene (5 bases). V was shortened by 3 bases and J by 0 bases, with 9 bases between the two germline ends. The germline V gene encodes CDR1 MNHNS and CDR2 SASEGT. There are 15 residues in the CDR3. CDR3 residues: CASSDTGYSNQPQHF. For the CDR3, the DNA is TGTGCCAGCAGTGACACAGGCTATAGCAATCAGCCCCAGCATTTT.